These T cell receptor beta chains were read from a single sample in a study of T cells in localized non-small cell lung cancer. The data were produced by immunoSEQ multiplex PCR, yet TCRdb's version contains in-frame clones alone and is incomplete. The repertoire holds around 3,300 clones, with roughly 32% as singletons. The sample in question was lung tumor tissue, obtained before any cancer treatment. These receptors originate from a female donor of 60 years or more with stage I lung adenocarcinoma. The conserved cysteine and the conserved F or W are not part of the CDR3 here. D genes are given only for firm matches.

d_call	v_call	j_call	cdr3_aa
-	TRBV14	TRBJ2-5	ASSRGGTQY
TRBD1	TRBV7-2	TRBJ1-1	ASSTRGDSEAF
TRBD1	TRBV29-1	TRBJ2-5	SVDRGLQETQY
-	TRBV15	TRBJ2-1	ATSRQEVGNNEQF
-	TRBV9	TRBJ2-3	ASSEIGTDTQY
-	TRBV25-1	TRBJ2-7	ASPWGSSYEQY
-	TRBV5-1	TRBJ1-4	ASSGSGLNEKLF
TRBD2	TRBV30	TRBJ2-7	AWSAGTSASYEQY
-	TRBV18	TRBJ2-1	ASSSVFTPYNEQF
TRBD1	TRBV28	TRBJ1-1	ASRQGPGRNTEAF
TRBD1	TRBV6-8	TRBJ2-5	ASRLGQLQETQY
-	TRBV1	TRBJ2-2	TSTPGRGPPNTGELF
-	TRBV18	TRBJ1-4	ASSPTGMEEKLF
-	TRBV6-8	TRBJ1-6	ASSAGPYNSPLH
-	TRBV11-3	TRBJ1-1	ASSLEAWGAEAF
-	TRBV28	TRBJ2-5	ASKGTVAEGSETQY
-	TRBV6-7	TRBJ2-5	ASNAGLARETQY
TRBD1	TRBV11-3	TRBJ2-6	ASSTRTGLGANVLT
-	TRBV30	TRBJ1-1	AWSSGARATEAF
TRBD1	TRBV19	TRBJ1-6	ASSPGQGGNSPLH
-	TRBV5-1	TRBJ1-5	ASSRGGPNSNQPQH
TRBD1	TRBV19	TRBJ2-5	ASSIRGQGAQETQY
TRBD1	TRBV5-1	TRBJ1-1	ASSGGTGGITEAF
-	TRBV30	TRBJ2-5	AYWHPTRRTQY
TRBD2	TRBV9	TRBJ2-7	ASSARLASYEQY
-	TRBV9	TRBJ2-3	ASSVSGASTDTQY
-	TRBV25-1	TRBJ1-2	ASSGDVLYGYT
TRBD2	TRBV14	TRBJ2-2	ASSRGELAANTGELF
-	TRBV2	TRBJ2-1	ASSSTGGHEQF
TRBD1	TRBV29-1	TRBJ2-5	SVEESGGSETQY
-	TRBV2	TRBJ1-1	ASRTPGAGGNTEAF
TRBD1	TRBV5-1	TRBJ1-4	ASSPKTGANEKLF
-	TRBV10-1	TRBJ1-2	ASSESQSYGYT
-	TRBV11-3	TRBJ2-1	ASSTAASSYNEQF
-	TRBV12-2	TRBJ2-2	AAPPDGTPNTGELF
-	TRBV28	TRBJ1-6	ASSFRGDNSPLH
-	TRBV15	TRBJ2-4	ATSRDLYGGGPENIQY
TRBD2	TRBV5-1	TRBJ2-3	ASSFGTSGNTDTQY
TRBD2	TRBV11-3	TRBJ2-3	ASSLLAASTDTQY
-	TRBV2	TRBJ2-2	ASSLNSNTGELF
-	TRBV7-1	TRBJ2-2	ASSIRGTGELF
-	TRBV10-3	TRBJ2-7	AISEPLGYEQY
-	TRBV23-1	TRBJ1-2	ASSQGRGVYGYT
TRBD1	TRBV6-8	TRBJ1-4	ASRRGQDNEKLF
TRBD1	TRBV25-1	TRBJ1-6	ASSEGQNHSPLH
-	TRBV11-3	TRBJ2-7	ASSPGKLSSYEQY
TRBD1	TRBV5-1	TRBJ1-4	ASREGVTGGVTNEKLF
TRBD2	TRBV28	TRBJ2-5	ASSPLGLAGARETQY
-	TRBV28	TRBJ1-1	ASSRRETEAF
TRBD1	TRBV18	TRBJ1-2	ASSPSGTGPTGYT
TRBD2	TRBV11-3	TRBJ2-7	ASSLRAGVSYEQY
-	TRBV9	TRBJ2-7	ASSGDRTYEQY